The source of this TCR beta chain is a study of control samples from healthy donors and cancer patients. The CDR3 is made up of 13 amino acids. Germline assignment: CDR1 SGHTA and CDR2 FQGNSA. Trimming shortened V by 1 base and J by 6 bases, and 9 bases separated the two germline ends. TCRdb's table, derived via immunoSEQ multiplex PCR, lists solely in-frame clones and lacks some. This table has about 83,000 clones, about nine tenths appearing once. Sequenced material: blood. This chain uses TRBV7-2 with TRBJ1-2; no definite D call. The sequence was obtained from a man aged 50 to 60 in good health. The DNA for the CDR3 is TGTGCCAGCAGCTTAGTTGGTCTGGATGGCTACACCTTC. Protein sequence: CASSLVGLDGYTF.